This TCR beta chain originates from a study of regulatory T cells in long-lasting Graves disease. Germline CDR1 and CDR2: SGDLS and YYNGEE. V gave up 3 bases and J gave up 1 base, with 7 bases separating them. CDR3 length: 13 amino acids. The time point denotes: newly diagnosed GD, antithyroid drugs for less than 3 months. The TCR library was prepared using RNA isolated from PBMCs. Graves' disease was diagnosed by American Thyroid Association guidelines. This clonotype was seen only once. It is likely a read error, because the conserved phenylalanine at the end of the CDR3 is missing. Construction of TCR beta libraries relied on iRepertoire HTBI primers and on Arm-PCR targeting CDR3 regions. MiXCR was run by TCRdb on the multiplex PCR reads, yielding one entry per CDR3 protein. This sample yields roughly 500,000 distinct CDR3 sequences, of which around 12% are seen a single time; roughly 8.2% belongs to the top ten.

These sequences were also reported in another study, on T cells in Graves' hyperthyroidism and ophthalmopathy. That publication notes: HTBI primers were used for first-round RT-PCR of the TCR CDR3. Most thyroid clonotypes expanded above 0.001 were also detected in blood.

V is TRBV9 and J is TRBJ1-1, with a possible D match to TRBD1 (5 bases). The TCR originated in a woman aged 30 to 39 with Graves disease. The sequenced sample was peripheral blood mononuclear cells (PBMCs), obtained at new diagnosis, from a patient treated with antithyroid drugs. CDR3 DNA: TGTGCCAGCAGCGCCCAGGGGAACACTGAAGCTTTCGTT. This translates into CASSAQGNTEAFV.